What follows are 23 T cell receptor beta chains derived from one specimen sequenced in a study of T cell changes during pregnancy in multiple sclerosis. Method: immunoSEQ multiplex PCR; TCRdb's copy keeps in-frame clones and lacks some. The sample lists 45,000 to 55,000 clones; roughly 92% were seen once. Sequencing used CD4+ T cells from peripheral blood mononuclear cells, obtained in the second trimester of pregnancy. All receptors come from a female donor in good health, enrolled as a control in a pregnancy study.

V is TRBV28 and J is TRBJ2-7; possibly TRBD2 for D (6 bases). Germline assignment: CDR1 MDHEN and CDR2 SYDVKM. Trimming removed 7 bases from V and 2 bases from J, with 18 bases in between. This CDR3 has 15 residues. The CDR3 nucleotides read TGTGCCAGCAACCCACGCCGGGGGAGCCCCTACGAGCAGTACTTC. Translating it yields CASNPRRGSPYEQYF.

This sequence joins TRBV6-5 and TRBJ2-1; 9 bases map to TRBD1. Germline lookup yields CDR1 MNHEY and CDR2 SVGAGI. The J segment lost 2 bases and the V segment lost 4 bases, leaving 3 bases of the junction unmatched. The CDR3 length is 15 residues. The CDR3 is CASSFDRGTYNEQFF. The CDR3 DNA follows: TGTGCCAGCAGTTTCGACAGGGGGACCTACAATGAGCAGTTCTTC.

This sequence joins TRBV5-1 and TRBJ2-2; D perhaps matches TRBD1 (6 bases). V dropped 2 bases and J dropped 1 base, with 6 bases sitting between them. The CDR3 has 14 amino acids. Germline CDR1 and CDR2: SGHRS and YFSETQ. The CDR3 region has the DNA TGCGCCAGCAGCTTAGGGGGGAACACCGGGGAGCTGTTTTTT. Translating gives CASSLGGNTGELFF.

This clone was recorded once. The V call is TRBV6-6, the J call TRBJ2-7, with 9 nucleotides matching TRBD2. Germline V CDR1 and CDR2: MNHNY, SVGAGI (reference sequence). This CDR3 contains 16 residues. J was trimmed by 0 bases and V by 5 bases; bases with no gene match: 8. The CDR3 nucleotides are TGTGCCAGCAGTAACATAGAGCGGGAGGACTCCTACGAGCAGTACTTC. It translates to CASSNIEREDSYEQYF.

The chain is built from TRBV19 and TRBJ2-7; TRBD1 matches at 10 bases. The CDR3 has 17 residues. J was trimmed by 1 base and V by 7 bases; bases with no gene match: 13. Per germline, CDR1 LNHDA and CDR2 SQIVND (reference sequence). The chain's CDR3 is CASKSGQGSPNSYEQYF. In DNA form, the CDR3 reads TGTGCCAGTAAGTCGGGACAGGGGTCGCCGAATTCCTACGAGCAGTACTTC.

V is TRBV6-1 and J is TRBJ2-7; D unclear. The length of the CDR3 is 13 residues. With 3 bases removed from V and 3 bases from J, the gap between germline ends came to 9 bases. Germline loops: CDR1 MNHNS, CDR2 SASEGT. Here the CDR3 reads CASSEQIFYEQYF. In DNA, the CDR3 is TGTGCCAGCAGTGAGCAGATATTCTACGAGCAGTACTTC.

By share, this clone ranks as medium-sized. DNA of the CDR3: TGTGCCAGCAACCGAAGGACAGACAATCAGCCCCAGCATTTT. Translating it yields CASNRRTDNQPQHF. The chain uses TRBV5-8 and TRBJ1-5; a possible D gene is TRBD1 (6 bases). V gave up 6 bases and J gave up 3 bases, with 13 bases separating them. Per germline, CDR1 SGHTS and CDR2 YDEGEE. This CDR3 is built from 14 residues.

V and J are TRBV7-9 and TRBJ2-1; 7 nucleotides align to TRBD2. V shed 3 bases, J shed 5 bases, and the junction held 1 base outside the gene matches. Germline V gene sequence: CDR1 SEHNR, CDR2 FQNEAQ (reference sequence). The CDR3 is made up of 13 amino acids. The CDR3 DNA reads TGTGCCAGCAGCTTCGGGACTAACAATGAGCAGTTCTTC. It yields the protein CASSFGTNNEQFF.

This rearrangement joins TRBV9 to TRBJ2-5, with a weak D call TRBD1 (7 bases). The germline V and J ends were trimmed by 0 bases and 2 bases, with 14 bases remaining between them. Per the germline V gene, CDR1 is SGDLS and CDR2 is YYNGEE. The CDR3 contains 16 residues. The CDR3 region has the DNA TGTGCCAGCAGCGTAGCAGTCAGGGGGAGGCAAGAGACCCAGTACTTC. It specifies CASSVAVRGRQETQYF.

This clone was recorded a few times. This chain links TRBV10-3 with TRBJ2-7, with 8 bases identical to TRBD2. Germline V CDR1 and CDR2: ENHRY, SYGVKD. CDR3 length: 13 amino acids. With V trimmed by 8 bases and J by 2 bases, 5 bases remained unmatched. This chain's CDR3 is CAIGVSGAYEQYF. CDR3 nucleotides: TGTGCCATCGGTGTTAGCGGGGCCTACGAGCAGTACTTC.

The CDR3 DNA reads TGTGCCAGCTCAGACAGGGGAGGCAATCAGCCCCAGCATTTT. As protein: CASSDRGGNQPQHF. The J gene is TRBJ1-5, the V gene TRBV18; 8 bases are a match to TRBD1. After removal of 5 bases from V and 2 bases from J, the junction contained 2 bases not matched to a gene. There are 14 residues in the CDR3. Germline-derived CDR1 and CDR2 are KGHSH and LQKENI.

J is TRBJ2-2 and V is TRBV19; 13 nucleotides align to TRBD2. The V gene's germline CDR1 is LNHDA and CDR2 SQIVND (reference sequence). The J segment lost 0 bases and the V segment lost 6 bases, leaving 4 bases of the junction unmatched. This CDR3 region has 17 residues. The CDR3 spells CASRRTSGGPNTGELFF. CDR3 bases: TGTGCCAGTAGACGGACTAGCGGGGGCCCGAACACCGGGGAGCTGTTTTTT.

The chain uses TRBV7-9 and TRBJ2-3; 9 bases map to TRBD2. Trimming took 0 bases from V and 5 from J; bases not matched to a gene: 6. The germline gives CDR1 SEHNR, CDR2 FQNEAQ (reference sequence). The CDR3 loop spans 16 amino acids. In DNA, the CDR3 is TGTGCCAGCAGCTTAGCAGGGCGGGGGGGCGTAGATACGCAGTATTTT. Amino acids: CASSLAGRGGVDTQYF.

The chain recombines TRBV7-2 with TRBJ1-5, with TRBD1 matching over 7 bases. The CDR3 has 13 amino acids. CDR1 is SGHTA and CDR2 is FQGNSA in the germline V gene. V shed 10 bases, J shed 3 bases, and the junction held 6 bases outside the gene matches. This CDR3 reads CATSDRANQPQHF. As DNA, the CDR3 is TGTGCCACCTCCGACAGGGCCAATCAGCCCCAGCATTTT.

Note on this clone: The sample contains more than one DNA sequence encoding this CDR3. This sequence joins TRBV5-6 and TRBJ2-5, with D possibly matching TRBD2 (5 bases). In germline, CDR1 is SGHDT, CDR2 YYEEEE. Trimming pared 0 bases from V and 5 bases from J, leaving 8 bases between. This CDR3 spans 13 amino acids. CDR3 coding DNA: TGTGCCAGCAGCTTGGGCCGCGGGGAGACCCAGTACTTC. As protein: CASSLGRGETQYF.

The rearrangement joins TRBV7-2 to TRBJ2-7, with D possibly matching TRBD2 (6 bases). V shed 5 bases and J shed 2 bases, with 13 bases lying between them. In germline, CDR1 is SGHTA, CDR2 FQGNSA. The CDR3 runs to 14 residues. CDR3 sequence: CASSEGRGAYEQYF. In DNA form, the CDR3 reads TGTGCCAGCAGCGAGGGACGCGGGGCCTACGAGCAGTACTTC.

The chain recombines TRBV4-3 with TRBJ2-7, with 9 bases lining up with TRBD2. This CDR3 contains 14 residues. Trimming cost V 1 base and J 5 bases; bases outside gene matches: 3. Germline loops: CDR1 LGHNA, CDR2 YSLEER. This CDR3 is CASSQVAGGNEQYF. DNA for the CDR3: TGCGCCAGCAGCCAAGTTGCGGGAGGGAACGAGCAGTACTTC.

J is TRBJ1-3 and V is TRBV29-1, with 7 bases that match TRBD1. The CDR3 extends over 14 amino acids. CDR1 SQVTM and CDR2 ANQGSEA come from the germline V gene. V gave up 7 bases and J gave up 0 bases; unmatched junction bases: 6. CDR3 sequence (DNA): TGCAGCGCCTCGGGACAGAGCTCTGGAAACACCATATATTTT. Amino acids: CSASGQSSGNTIYF.

The V and J genes are TRBV5-1 and TRBJ2-5; D is perhaps TRBD2 (6 bases). Germline CDR1 and CDR2: SGHRS and YFSETQ. The V gene lost 2 bases and the J gene lost 5 bases, with 10 bases spanning the gap. The CDR3 has 13 amino acids. The CDR3 is CASSFEGRETQYF. The CDR3 DNA is TGCGCCAGCAGCTTCGAGGGGAGGGAGACCCAGTACTTC.

V gene TRBV4-2 combines with J gene TRBJ2-6; D uncertain. The germline CDR1 and CDR2 sequences are LGHNA and YNFKEQ. V was pared by 0 bases and J by 0 bases, with 6 bases between. The CDR3 extends over 16 amino acids. CDR3 amino acids: CASSQDSNSGANVLTF. DNA of the CDR3: TGTGCCAGCAGCCAAGACAGTAACTCTGGGGCCAACGTCCTGACTTTC.

The rearrangement uses TRBV14 and TRBJ2-2; 12 nucleotides match TRBD2. Losses at the gene ends were 4 bases for V and 4 bases for J; bases not matched to a gene: 4. Germline CDR1 and CDR2: SGHDN and FVKESK. CDR3 length: 16 residues. CDR3 in DNA: TGTGCCAGCAGCCTCCTAGCGGGAGGGTTCACCGGGGAGCTGTTTTTT. It codes for CASSLLAGGFTGELFF.

This chain links TRBV25-1 with TRBJ2-2, with 11 positions matching TRBD1. Trimming removed 7 bases from V and 6 bases from J; junction bases left unmatched: 7. The CDR3 covers 15 residues. The germline V gene encodes CDR1 MGHDK and CDR2 SYGVNS. Written as DNA, the CDR3 is TGTGCCAGCACCGGATCGGGACAGGGGGCCGGGGAGCTGTTTTTT. It translates to CASTGSGQGAGELFF.

The chain links TRBV29-1 to TRBJ2-5; 9 nucleotides line up with TRBD1. This CDR3 comprises 14 residues. Germline CDR1 SQVTM, CDR2 ANQGSEA. The V segment lost 7 bases and the J segment 4 bases; nucleotides outside the gene matches: 10. The CDR3 DNA reads TGCAGCGGGAAGGGGACAGGGAGGTCAGAGACCCAGTACTTC. Amino acids: CSGKGTGRSETQYF.